This entry lists 25 T cell receptor beta chains sequenced from one sample in a study of CD8 T cells in ankylosing spondylitis. Whole-study results and caveats: Seemingly characteristic of ankylosing spondylitis blood was a TCR beta motif consisting of about 8 highly homologous variants.

TCRdb analysed the 5' RACE reads with MiXCR anew, one entry per CDR3 protein. The data contain around 890,000 distinct CDR3 sequences, roughly 12% of them seen just once; the ten biggest clones take up more than 0.5%. These receptors' antigens are unknown. Sequencing used blood, either unsorted or a sorted T cell fraction (not recorded which). All receptors come from a male donor with ankylosing spondylitis.

This clonotype came up a few times. This sequence joins TRBV4-2 and TRBJ2-1, with TRBD2 matching over 9 bases. The CDR3 spans 15 residues. J lost 8 bases, V lost 1 base, and 6 bases had no gene match. Germline CDR1 reads LGHNA; CDR2 reads YNFKEQ. DNA of the CDR3: TGTGCCAGCAGCCAAGTAGGGGTAGCGGGGGATGAGCAGTTCTTC. It encodes CASSQVGVAGDEQFF.

The sample holds many counts of this clonotype. The V gene is TRBV6-5, the J gene TRBJ2-7; TRBD1 or TRBD2 may be the D gene (5 bases each). The CDR3 loop spans 17 amino acids. Trimming pared 2 bases from V and 5 bases from J, leaving 22 bases between. Per the germline V gene, CDR1 is MNHEY and CDR2 is SVGAGI. This CDR3 is CASSYGWGSYTRDEQYF. The CDR3 region has the DNA TGTGCCAGCAGTTACGGCTGGGGGTCCTACACTAGGGACGAGCAGTACTTC.

This clonotype was seen only a few times. The CDR3 loop is CSGANSYNSPLHF. In DNA form, the CDR3 reads TGCAGTGGCGCAAACAGTTATAATTCACCCCTCCACTTT. The chain employs TRBV20-1 and TRBJ1-6, with D unresolved. The CDR3 has 13 amino acids. Trimming cost V 7 bases and J 4 bases, with 11 bases left between them. Germline loops: CDR1 DFQATT, CDR2 SNEGSKA (reference sequence).

The chain has TRBV7-2 and TRBJ2-4; D gene uncertain. CDR3 size: 15 residues. CDR1 is SGHTA, CDR2 FQGNSA, per germline. Trimming took 5 bases from V and 0 from J, leaving 11 bases between them. CDR3 coding DNA: TGTGCCAGCAGCCTGGGGTCAATAGCCAAAAACATTCAGTACTTC. It is translated as CASSLGSIAKNIQYF.

There are a few counts of this clonotype. The rearrangement links TRBV5-6 to TRBJ2-1; D is possibly TRBD2 (7 bases). The CDR3 is 15 amino acids. The germline CDR1 and CDR2 sequences are SGHDT and YYEEEE. V was pared by 0 bases and J by 6 bases, with 13 bases between. In nucleotides, the CDR3 is TGTGCCAGCAGCTTGGGGCGGGGGCCGGGCAATGAGCAGTTCTTC. It specifies CASSLGRGPGNEQFF.

This clonotype has more than one count but fewer than ten. This chain connects TRBV6-1 to TRBJ1-1, with 8 bases fitting TRBD1. After removal of 6 bases from V and 11 bases from J, the junction contained 11 bases not matched to a gene. CDR1 MNHNS and CDR2 SASEGT come from the germline V gene. This CDR3 has 13 amino acids. The CDR3 coding sequence is TGTGCCAGCAGCAACAGGGGGAGGTCGAAGGCTTTCTTT. The encoded protein is CASSNRGRSKAFF.

This clonotype was seen a few times. The chain joins TRBV7-2 to TRBJ2-5; TRBD2 agrees at 12 bases. Germline CDR1 reads SGHTA; CDR2 reads FQGNSA. The CDR3 covers 15 residues. J gave up 5 bases and V 5 bases, and 6 bases lay outside the gene matches. The CDR3 protein is CASSPSGGVLETQYF. The CDR3 DNA follows: TGTGCCAGCAGCCCTAGCGGGGGGGTTCTTGAGACCCAGTACTTC.

The V and J genes are TRBV5-5 and TRBJ1-5; weak D call: TRBD1 (5 bases). Germline values: CDR1 SGHKS, CDR2 YYEKEE (reference sequence). Trimming cost V 4 bases and J 3 bases, with 11 bases left between them. The CDR3 totals 14 residues. The CDR3 loop is CASSARGDNQPQHF. DNA for the CDR3: TGTGCCAGCAGCGCCCGGGGGGACAATCAGCCCCAGCATTTT.

This clonotype showed up just a few times. The gene calls are TRBV5-1 and TRBJ1-5; no clear D. Germline V gene data show CDR1 as SGHRS and CDR2 as YFSETQ. This CDR3 has 14 residues. Trimming cost V 0 bases and J 6 bases, with 10 bases left between them. CDR3 loop: CASSLGTESQPQHF. Written as DNA, the CDR3 is TGCGCCAGCAGCTTGGGTACAGAATCTCAGCCCCAGCATTTT.

The rearrangement uses TRBV4-3 and TRBJ1-5, with no clear D. The length of the CDR3 is 13 residues. Trimming took 0 bases from V and 6 from J, leaving 6 bases between them. Germline CDR1 and CDR2: LGHNA and YSLEER. CDR3 region: CASSQERSQPQHF. The CDR3 nucleotides are TGCGCCAGCAGCCAAGAAAGAAGTCAGCCCCAGCATTTT.

This clonotype was observed a few times. The chain is built from TRBV7-2 and TRBJ2-1; D unclear. CDR1 SGHTA and CDR2 FQGNSA come from the germline V gene. V gave up 1 base and J gave up 4 bases, with 14 bases separating them. The CDR3 spans 16 residues. CDR3 DNA: TGTGCCAGCAGCTTAGTGTCGCGGATCCGATACAATGAGCAGTTCTTC. It specifies CASSLVSRIRYNEQFF.

This clonotype came up a few times. The chain couples TRBV24-1 to TRBJ2-1, with 7 bases fitting TRBD2. There are 16 residues in the CDR3. V shed 5 bases and J 0 bases; nucleotides not matched to a gene: 6. Germline lookup yields CDR1 KGHDR and CDR2 SFDVKD. The CDR3 sequence is CATSGGERGSYNEQFF. CDR3 DNA sequence: TGTGCCACCAGTGGAGGAGAGCGGGGCTCCTACAATGAGCAGTTCTTC.

The rearrangement links TRBV5-5 to TRBJ1-6; TRBD1 agrees at 12 bases. This CDR3 region has 16 residues. Germline CDR1 and CDR2: SGHKS and YYEKEE (reference sequence). V dropped 1 base and J dropped 9; count of bases not matched to a gene: 5. CDR3 region: CASSLIGTGGLSPLHF. In DNA, the CDR3 is TGTGCCAGCAGCTTGATCGGGACAGGGGGCCTTTCACCCCTCCACTTT.

The chain is built from TRBV29-1 and TRBJ1-4, with D hard to call. The V end was cut by 6 bases, the J end by 5 bases, with 16 bases between. CDR3 size: 14 residues. Germline CDR1 is SQVTM and CDR2 is ANQGSEA. In DNA, the CDR3 is TGCAGCGTCGGTGCACCCGTCGGGAATGAAAAACTGTTTTTT. This codes for CSVGAPVGNEKLFF.

This clonotype occurred many times. The chain is built from TRBV20-1 and TRBJ2-3; D is undetermined. In germline, CDR1 is DFQATT, CDR2 SNEGSKA (reference sequence). This CDR3 has 12 amino acids. Trimming took 4 bases from V and 2 from J, leaving 7 bases between them. The CDR3 DNA is TGCAGTGCTACCGGCCACACAGATACGCAGTATTTT. It specifies CSATGHTDTQYF.

The chain uses TRBV7-9 and TRBJ2-1; TRBD1 might be the D (6 bases). Per the germline V gene, CDR1 is SEHNR and CDR2 is FQNEAQ (reference sequence). There are 14 residues in the CDR3. The V and J ends lost 6 bases and 15 bases respectively, with 24 bases between them. The CDR3 DNA is TGTGCCAGCAGTTCTAGGGACACCCGATCTGGAAGGTTCTTC. Translating it yields CASSSRDTRSGRFF.

This clonotype appeared a few times. The chain carries TRBV9 and TRBJ2-2, with 7 positions matching TRBD1. V lost 0 bases and J lost 4; bases outside the gene matches: 12. The germline gives CDR1 SGDLS, CDR2 YYNGEE. CDR3 length equals 18 residues. CDR3 in DNA: TGTGCCAGCAGCGTAGCCCTACAGGGGACCGACTTCACCGGGGAGCTGTTTTTT. This sequence encodes CASSVALQGTDFTGELFF.

This clonotype was observed a handful of times. The genes are TRBV12-3 or TRBV12-4 and TRBJ2-2; 9 bases map to TRBD2. Unmatched junction bases numbered 3, after V lost 1 base and J lost 3 bases. This CDR3 comprises 16 residues. This chain's CDR3 is CASSLGTSVDTGELFF. The CDR3 nucleotides are TGTGCCAGCAGTTTAGGGACTAGCGTGGACACCGGGGAGCTGTTTTTT.

This clonotype was observed a handful of times. This chain joins TRBV5-1 and TRBJ2-1, with D possibly matching TRBD2 (5 bases). Per the germline V gene, CDR1 is SGHRS and CDR2 is YFSETQ. There are 16 residues in the CDR3. Between the trimmed V and J ends, which lost 0 bases and 2 bases, there was a span of 12 bases. For the CDR3, the DNA is TGCGCCAGCAGCTTGGCCGCGGGTGTCACCTACAATGAGCAGTTCTTC. It specifies CASSLAAGVTYNEQFF. The whole variable domain, remainder taken from reference TRBV5-1 and TRBJ2-1, is KAGVTQTPRYLIKTRGQQVTLSCSPISGHRSVSWYQQTPGQGLQFLFEYFSETQRNKGNFPGRFSGRQFSNSRSEMNVSTLELGDSALYLCASSLAAGVTYNEQFFGPGTRLTVL.

The chain has TRBV20-1 and TRBJ2-3, with 8 bases lining up with TRBD2. Germline V gene data show CDR1 as DFQATT and CDR2 as SNEGSKA (reference sequence). This CDR3 region has 15 residues. J was trimmed by 1 base and V by 1 base; bases with no gene match: 4. In DNA form, the CDR3 reads TGCAGTGCTAGAGTGACTAGCGAGGGCACAGATACGCAGTATTTT. Translated, it gives CSARVTSEGTDTQYF.

This clonotype was seen a few times. The chain has TRBV4-1 and TRBJ2-2; D gene ambiguous. Trimming removed 6 bases from V and 4 bases from J, with 12 bases in between. Germline CDR1 and CDR2: MGHRA and YSYEKL. This CDR3 spans 14 amino acids. The CDR3 DNA reads as TGCGCCAGCAGTCGGATCGTAGGCACCGGGGAGCTGTTTTTT. It specifies CASSRIVGTGELFF.

The rearrangement links TRBV7-2 to TRBJ2-7; maybe TRBD2 (5 bases). CDR3 length equals 14 residues. Germline CDR1 reads SGHTA; CDR2 reads FQGNSA. Trimming stripped 3 bases from V and 5 bases from J, with 14 bases between. The chain's CDR3 is CASSFMGDIDEQYF. In DNA, the CDR3 is TGTGCCAGCAGCTTCATGGGAGACATCGACGAGCAGTACTTC. Together with reference TRBV7-2 and TRBJ2-7, the CDR3 gives the full variable domain: GAGVSQSPSNKVTEKGKDVELRCDPISGHTALYWYRQSLGQGLEFLIYFQGNSAPDKSGLPSDRFSAERTGGSVSTLTIQRTQQEDSAVYLCASSFMGDIDEQYFGPGTRLTVT.

This clonotype was seen more than once but under ten times. V gene TRBV9 combines with J gene TRBJ2-4; 13 bases line up with TRBD2. CDR3 length: 16 residues. J gave up 6 bases and V 0 bases, and 3 bases lay outside the gene matches. Germline V gene lookup returns CDR1 SGDLS and CDR2 YYNGEE. The CDR3 region has the DNA TGTGCCAGCAGCGTAGGTCGACTAGCGGGGGGAAACATTCAGTACTTC. Protein sequence: CASSVGRLAGGNIQYF.

This clonotype was picked up many times. The chain couples TRBV20-1 to TRBJ2-7, with D uncertain. With 5 bases removed from V and 4 bases from J, the gap between germline ends came to 9 bases. This CDR3 comprises 11 residues. Germline assignment: CDR1 DFQATT and CDR2 SNEGSKA (reference sequence). CDR3 DNA: TGCAGTGCTCGGCCTGTTTACGAGCAGTACTTC. It is translated as CSARPVYEQYF.

This clonotype has just a few counts. V usage is TRBV20-1 and J usage is TRBJ1-1, with D maybe TRBD1 (6 bases). The CDR3 consists of 14 residues. Germline assignment: CDR1 DFQATT and CDR2 SNEGSKA (reference sequence). Trimming cost V 0 bases and J 4 bases, with 12 bases left between them. CDR3 sequence (DNA): TGCAGTGCTAGAGAGGGGGGCTTGGGCACTGAAGCTTTCTTT. Amino acid sequence: CSAREGGLGTEAFF.